Here is one T cell receptor (beta chain) with its context. Its antigen is unknown. The data are from a study of OX40 agonist ivuxolimab in advanced cancers. Across the study: The diagnoses of dose-escalation patients were hepatocellular carcinoma, melanoma, renal cell or head and neck cancer. Three patients responded partially, comprising one with hepatocellular carcinoma and two with cutaneous melanoma.

TCRdb's copy holds only in-frame clones and misses some; the assay was immunoSEQ multiplex PCR. The data hold roughly 26,000 clones, with around 83% observed a single time. Whole-study findings and limits: The study found among the lowest clonal expansion in partial responders at 0.1-3.0 mg/kg.

The source material was CD4+ or CD8+ T cells sorted from blood, sampled in a trial of the OX40 agonist ivuxolimab. The sequence came from an adult with an advanced solid tumor such as melanoma, head and neck, liver or kidney cancer.

The CDR3 DNA reads TGTGCCAGCAGCTACGGCGACAGAAATAGCAATCAGCCCCAGCATTTT. Its protein is CASSYGDRNSNQPQHF. The rearrangement links TRBV7-9 to TRBJ1-5, with D possibly being TRBD1 (5 bases). This CDR3 is 16 amino acids long. Trimming cost V 4 bases and J 0 bases, with 13 bases left between them. Germline loops: CDR1 SEHNR, CDR2 FQNEAQ (reference sequence).